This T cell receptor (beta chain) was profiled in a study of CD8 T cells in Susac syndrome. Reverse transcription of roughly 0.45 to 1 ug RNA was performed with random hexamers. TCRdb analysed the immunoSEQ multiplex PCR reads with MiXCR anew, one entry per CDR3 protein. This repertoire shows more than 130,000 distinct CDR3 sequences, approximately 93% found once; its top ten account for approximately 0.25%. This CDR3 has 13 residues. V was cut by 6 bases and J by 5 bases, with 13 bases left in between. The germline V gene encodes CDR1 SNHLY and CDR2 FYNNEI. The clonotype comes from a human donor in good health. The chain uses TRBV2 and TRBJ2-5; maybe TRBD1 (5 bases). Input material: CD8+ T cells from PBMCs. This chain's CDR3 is CASRQVLRETQYF. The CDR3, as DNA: TGTGCCAGCAGACAGGTCCTGAGGGAGACCCAGTACTTC.